This T cell receptor (beta chain) derives from a study of T cells in Graves' hyperthyroidism and ophthalmopathy (dated by TCRdb to about 2019). Describing the broader study: TCR V-J signatures able to tell the groups apart were searched for in a discovery cohort of more than 90 patients, of whom over 40 had Graves' ophthalmopathy and more than 55 had stable Graves' hyperthyroidism. Prospective prediction of ophthalmopathy was tested in an independent validation cohort of 18 to 20 hyperthyroidism patients and 17 patients who later progressed to ophthalmopathy. The roughly 91 discovery patients were randomly divided into training and test sets at a 7:3 ratio. In addition, the study compared T-cell repertoires in thyroid tissue and in blood from five to seven Graves' hyperthyroidism patients. After sampling, hyperthyroidism patients received methimazole starting at 30 mg daily, and ophthalmopathy patients received high-dose intravenous methylprednisolone. TCR Vbeta CDR3 sequencing of roughly 140 peripheral blood samples (over 40 ophthalmopathy, 75 to 85 hyperthyroidism and approximately 17 progressor patients) is reported in the paper.

Study-wide findings and limitations: A 13 V-J signature model separated ophthalmopathy from stable hyperthyroidism, with 87.88% sensitivity and 81.08% specificity in cross-validation and 80%/75% in testing. Most expanded thyroid clonotypes (frequency above 0.001) were also detected in blood, a finding suggesting that blood repertoires may reflect thyroid immune responses. In validation, the model predicted progression to ophthalmopathy with around 71% sensitivity and around 72% specificity, a median of 6.5 months before onset. No statistical method was used to set the sample size in advance, and investigators knew the group allocation.

This clonotype showed up many times. The antigen this receptor binds is unknown. Base qualities are missing; no much larger clone stands one base away. The TCR beta CDR3 regions were amplified from the RNA transcripts. For the first round of RT-PCR on the TCR CDR3, the HTBI primer set was used together with the Qiagen OneStep RT-PCR kit. Libraries were constructed in a second round of multiplex PCR, after which size selection and purification were performed. The libraries were sequenced on an Illumina HiSeq2000 using paired-end 100 bp reads. In the original analysis: SOAPnuke was used to process the raw data, removing reads that contained adapters or uncalled bases, had a mean Phred below 15, or lacked an exact match to the constant primer or identifier. High-quality paired reads were merged with COPE v1.2.5, and unique nucleotide sequences were defined as clonotypes. MiTCR v1.1 was used to align clonotypes to the IMGT TRBV, TRBD and TRBJ reference segments. Analysis was restricted to V-J combinations with a frequency above 0.0001, which covered roughly 99% of repertoires. The TCS score was defined as the ratio of F50 (clonal expansion) to E x V (chaos), calculated using BLOSUM62-based TCRdist between CDR3 peptides within each V-J. Welch's t-statistics and random forest reduced just over 500 V-J features to 13, which were used in a naive Bayes classifier (R e1071). The raw public reads went through TCRdb reprocessing: fastp at Q25, MiXCR clone calling, in-frame beta chains kept. Rows with one shared CDR3 protein collapse into an entry with the most common genes and DNA. TCRdb's processing, not the study's, gives the V and J calls here. For this sample the table gives hundreds of thousands of distinct CDR3 sequences, of which roughly 50% were detected only once. The leading ten clones occupy nearly 8.5% of the sample.

Graves' hyperthyroidism was defined as stable when no progression to ophthalmopathy occurred over 18 months of follow-up. The hyperthyroidism patients were between 18 and 65 years old and newly diagnosed, with a disease duration of less than 2 months. Exclusion was applied to patients with uncontrolled infections, other autoimmune diseases, pregnancy or lactation. Diagnoses were established on the basis of clinical symptoms, serum thyroxine and TRAb, thyroid ultrasound, and orbital computed tomography. Trizol reagent was used to extract total RNA, and RNA quality was then checked on an Agilent 2100 Bioanalyzer. The trim is 10 bases for V and 3 bases for J, with a gap of 10 bases between the germline ends. Looking up the germline V gene yields CDR1 ENHRY and CDR2 SYGVKD. Its CDR3 holds 12 amino acids, cysteine through phenylalanine. Left in the record is the CDR3 DNA by itself, 36 bases read in frame from the first base.

The sequencing input was peripheral blood or thyroid tissue (not recorded which). The receptor was isolated from a woman younger than 35 with Graves' hyperthyroidism. Donor details come from another sample of the same person, matched by shared clones. This receptor chain uses TRBV10-3 and TRBJ1-5; the D gene remains uncertain. The nucleotide sequence reads as follows: TGTGCCAGGCGGGTCTTCAATCAGCCCCAGCATTTT. It translates to CARRVFNQPQHF.